This T cell receptor beta chain was recovered during a study of T cell changes during pregnancy in multiple sclerosis (dated by TCRdb to about 2019). For the wider study: The study looked at changes in the T cell repertoire across pregnancy in women with multiple sclerosis.

The library was prepared using the immunoSEQ multiplex PCR assay. The clones in this table, taken by TCRdb from immuneACCESS, are in-frame only. Not every clone is retained; where verified, under half of the shortfall comes from an unresolved V gene, and the cause of the rest is unknown. The sample records around 69,000 clones, roughly 92% of which are singletons. The ten largest clones take up roughly 1.9% of the sample. Relative to germline, V is missing 1 base and J is missing 6 bases, with 3 bases of the junction outside any gene match. Including the terminal cysteine and phenylalanine, the CDR3 comprises 15 residues. The retained sequence is limited to the CDR3, 45 bases, with the frame set at the first base. CDR1 and CDR2 are read off the germline V gene as MNHNS and SASEGT. With respect to this clone: What this receptor recognizes is not known. One base away there is no much larger clone; base qualities are not given.

The receptor was derived from a female donor in good health, enrolled as a control in a pregnancy study. The rearranged chain carries TRBV6-1 and TRBJ2-1; 10 middle bases align to TRBD2. The material was peripheral blood, obtained in the third trimester of pregnancy. The CDR3 in this case is CASSEGLAGPNEQFF. The sequenced DNA is TGTGCCAGCAGTGAAGGACTAGCGGGCCCCAATGAGCAGTTCTTC.